These T cell receptor beta chains were read from a single sample in a study of cytomegalovirus exposure and HLA in healthy donors. Assay: immunoSEQ multiplex PCR; the TCRdb copy retains only in-frame clones and omits some. The table shows more than 100,000 clones, with around 77% occurring only once. The sequencing input was PBMCs. These TCRs come from a human donor in good health. CDR3s include the opening cysteine and the closing phenylalanine or tryptophan. The D gene is left open where the match is weak. Expanded clones are given a class, and other clones once, few, many or no size at all.

clone size	V gene	D gene	J gene	CDR3 protein	CDR3 DNA
.	TRBV4-1	.	TRBJ2-6	CASSQDMGAGANVLTF	TGCGCCAGCAGCCAAGATATGGGGGCGGGGGCCAACGTCCTGACTTTC
few	TRBV7-7	TRBD1	TRBJ2-3	CASSLGQGLFTDTQYF	TGTGCTAGCAGCTTAGGACAGGGCCTGTTCACAGATACGCAGTATTTT
.	TRBV28	.	TRBJ1-2	CASSSRLIRAYGYTF	TGTGCCAGCAGTTCCCGACTAATCCGGGCCTATGGCTACACCTTC
.	TRBV5-1	.	TRBJ2-7	CASSPRPGTISYEQYF	TGCGCCAGCAGCCCCCGGCCGGGAACTATCTCCTACGAGCAGTACTTC
.	TRBV9	.	TRBJ2-3	CASSVARVWVTDTQYF	TGTGCCAGCAGCGTAGCCAGGGTGTGGGTCACAGATACGCAGTATTTT
.	TRBV6-5	.	TRBJ1-1	CATGQMNTEAFF	TGTGCCACGGGACAAATGAACACTGAAGCTTTCTTT
.	TRBV2	.	TRBJ2-1	CASSGYGNEQFF	TGTGCCAGCAGTGGTTACGGGAATGAGCAGTTCTTC
few	TRBV7-8	.	TRBJ2-7	CASSPPQRTYEQYF	TGTGCCAGCAGCCCCCCGCAGCGGACCTACGAGCAGTACTTC
.	TRBV19	.	TRBJ1-5	CASSIDRLDQPQHF	TGTGCCAGTAGTATAGACAGGTTGGATCAGCCCCAGCATTTT
.	TRBV7-3	.	TRBJ2-4	CASSFSIADIQYF	TGTGCCAGCAGCTTTAGCATAGCGGACATTCAGTACTTC
.	TRBV5-4	TRBD1	TRBJ2-1	CASSGTVWGNEQFF	TGTGCCAGCAGCGGGACAGTCTGGGGCAATGAGCAGTTCTTC
.	TRBV19	.	TRBJ1-3	CASSPSSGTGNTIYF	TGTGCCAGTAGTCCCTCCTCGGGAACTGGAAACACCATATATTTT
.	TRBV19	TRBD1	TRBJ1-5	CASSLGQVSNQPQHF	TGTGCCAGTAGTTTGGGACAGGTTAGCAATCAGCCCCAGCATTTT
.	TRBV12-2	.	TRBJ2-3	CASRLGGTAGLAGAYRPDTQYF	TGTGCAAGTCGCTTAGGGGGGACAGCCGGACTAGCGGGGGCTTACCGCCCAGATACGCAGTATTTT
.	TRBV29-1	.	TRBJ2-1	CSVESQGPYNEQFF	TGCAGCGTTGAGAGTCAGGGGCCTTACAATGAGCAGTTCTTC
once	TRBV6-5	TRBD2	TRBJ2-7	CASRKAGVSSYEQYF	TGTGCCAGCAGAAAAGCGGGGGTAAGCTCCTACGAGCAGTACTTC
few	TRBV4-1	TRBD2	TRBJ2-5	CASSQAGRVAGGRETQYF	TGCGCCAGCAGCCAAGCTGGACGGGTAGCGGGAGGGAGAGAGACCCAGTACTTC
.	TRBV9	.	TRBJ1-1	CASSVGLVNTEAFF	TGTGCCAGCAGCGTAGGACTCGTGAACACTGAAGCTTTCTTT
few	TRBV19	.	TRBJ1-2	CASSTRGQINGYTF	TGTGCCAGTAGTACCCGCGGACAGATCAATGGCTACACCTTC
.	TRBV19	TRBD1	TRBJ2-5	CASSIRDRGQSANHPKSEQETQYF	TGTGCCAGTAGTATCCGGGACAGGGGGCAGTCGGCAAATCATCCCAAATCAGAACAAGAGACCCAGTACTTC
.	TRBV19	.	TRBJ2-2	CASSMWTANTGELFF	TGTGCCAGTAGTATGTGGACTGCGAACACCGGGGAGCTGTTTTTT
.	TRBV27	TRBD2	TRBJ2-7	CASSLREGKTYEQYF	TGTGCCAGCAGTTTAAGGGAGGGGAAAACCTACGAGCAGTACTTC
.	TRBV11-3	.	TRBJ2-5	CASSFYTQETQYF	TGTGCCAGCAGCTTCTATACGCAAGAGACCCAGTACTTC
.	TRBV5-6	.	TRBJ2-3	CASSLGMAGTGTDTQYF	TGTGCCAGCAGCTTGGGGATGGCGGGAACGGGCACAGATACGCAGTATTTT
.	TRBV19	TRBD2	TRBJ2-2	CASSIQAGVTGELFF	TGTGCCAGTAGTATCCAAGCGGGAGTAACCGGGGAGCTGTTTTTT
few	TRBV27	.	TRBJ1-5	CASGRNQPQHF	TGTGCCAGCGGTAGAAATCAGCCCCAGCATTTT
.	TRBV7-8	TRBD1	TRBJ2-7	CASSLVQGPYEQYF	TGTGCCAGCAGCTTAGTACAGGGGCCCTACGAGCAGTACTTC
.	TRBV6-5	TRBD1	TRBJ1-1	CASSRPGQGRMAFF	TGTGCCAGCAGCAGACCCGGACAGGGAAGGATGGCTTTCTTT
.	TRBV5-4	TRBD1	TRBJ2-7	CASSWGQGPAYEQYF	TGTGCCAGCAGCTGGGGACAGGGGCCAGCCTACGAGCAGTACTTC
.	TRBV19	.	TRBJ1-2	CASSIKSVYGYTF	TGTGCCAGTAGTATAAAGTCGGTTTATGGCTACACCTTC
.	TRBV28	TRBD1	TRBJ1-2	CASSLGQGASGYTF	TGTGCCAGCAGTTTAGGGCAGGGGGCGAGTGGCTACACCTTC
.	TRBV7-8	.	TRBJ1-1	CASSFFMNTEAFF	TGTGCCAGCAGTTTTTTTATGAACACTGAAGCTTTCTTT
.	TRBV6-8	.	TRBJ2-1	CASIGVNEQFF	TGTGCCAGCATAGGGGTAAATGAGCAGTTCTTC
few	TRBV28	TRBD2	TRBJ2-1	CASSFGTSGNNEQFF	TGTGCCAGCAGTTTCGGAACTAGCGGCAACAATGAGCAGTTCTTC
.	TRBV7-3	.	TRBJ2-4	CASSLMGGGQPQNIQYF	TGTGCCAGCAGCTTAATGGGAGGCGGGCAGCCACAAAACATTCAGTACTTC
.	TRBV7-6	TRBD2	TRBJ2-1	CASSLGWGTSGMKYNEQFF	TGTGCCAGCAGCTTAGGGTGGGGGACTAGCGGGATGAAATACAATGAGCAGTTCTTC
.	TRBV28	.	TRBJ1-1	CASRPLGGFNTEAFF	TGTGCCAGCAGACCCCTTGGGGGCTTTAACACTGAAGCTTTCTTT
.	TRBV9	.	TRBJ2-7	CATPKATERRATYEQYF	TGTGCCACCCCTAAAGCGACCGAAAGGCGGGCCACCTACGAGCAGTACTTC
.	TRBV4-1	TRBD1	TRBJ1-1	CASSQVRTGETEAFF	TGCGCCAGCAGCCAAGTCAGAACAGGGGAAACTGAAGCTTTCTTT
.	TRBV6-4	.	TRBJ1-3	CASRFQGSGNTIYF	TGTGCCAGCAGATTCCAGGGGTCTGGAAACACCATATATTTT
.	TRBV27	TRBD1	TRBJ2-7	CASSLRDRVYEQYF	TGTGCCAGCAGTTTAAGGGACAGGGTCTACGAGCAGTACTTC
.	TRBV11-3	.	TRBJ2-2	CASSPTNTGELFF	TGTGCCAGCAGCCCAACGAACACCGGGGAGCTGTTTTTT
few	TRBV7-6	TRBD2	TRBJ2-5	CASSHRTSGNTETQYF	TGTGCCAGCAGCCACCGGACTAGCGGGAATACGGAGACCCAGTACTTC
.	TRBV6-1	TRBD1	TRBJ1-2	CAVTGTGAYGYTF	TGTGCCGTAACTGGGACAGGGGCCTATGGCTACACCTTC
.	TRBV19	TRBD1	TRBJ2-7	CASADRSHTYEQYF	TGTGCCAGCGCGGACAGGTCGCATACCTACGAGCAGTACTTC
.	TRBV5-1	TRBD1	TRBJ2-7	CASGLRGQEDEQYF	TGCGCCAGTGGATTGCGGGGACAGGAAGACGAGCAGTACTTC
.	TRBV11-3	.	TRBJ1-2	CASSSERNYGYTF	TGTGCCAGCAGCTCCGAGCGAAACTATGGCTACACCTTC
.	TRBV25-1	.	TRBJ1-4	CASSDNRGGTNEKLFF	TGTGCCAGCAGTGATAATCGGGGAGGCACTAATGAAAAACTGTTTTTT
few	TRBV10-3	TRBD1	TRBJ2-5	CAIGGQLQETQYF	TGTGCCATCGGGGGACAGCTCCAAGAGACCCAGTACTTC
.	TRBV21-1	.	TRBJ2-3	CASSKDRAGGPTVGTDTQYF	TGTGCCAGCAGCAAAGATCGAGCGGGAGGGCCGACGGTGGGCACAGATACGCAGTATTTT
.	TRBV7-6	TRBD2	TRBJ2-3	CASSSWGGLSPSDTQYF	TGTGCCAGCAGCTCGTGGGGGGGACTAAGCCCTTCCGATACGCAGTATTTT
.	TRBV5-1	.	TRBJ1-3	CASSAGQGNTIYF	TGCGCCAGCAGCGCCGGACAAGGAAACACCATATATTTT
.	TRBV18	.	TRBJ1-1	CASSQGITEAFF	TGTGCCAGCTCACAGGGGATCACTGAAGCTTTCTTT
.	TRBV19	TRBD1	TRBJ2-7	CASSGGSSYEQYF	TGTGCCAGTTCAGGGGGTAGCTCCTACGAGCAGTACTTC
.	TRBV4-2	.	TRBJ2-3	CASSQPLGVEGTQYF	TGTGCCAGCAGCCAACCCCTTGGTGTAGAGGGTACGCAGTATTTT